Presented here are 25 T cell receptor beta chains from one specimen sequenced in a study of neoadjuvant anti-PD-1 for oral cavity cancer. Measured with immunoSEQ multiplex PCR; TCRdb has only the in-frame clones, and not every one. In the table there are around 11,000 clones, 52% of which are singletons. The source was tumor tissue, collected before nivolumab (anti-PD-1) treatment. The receptors shown here come from a person between 40 and 85 years old with oral cavity squamous cell carcinoma.

In its sample, this clone was seen a few times. The V and J genes are TRBV7-9 and TRBJ1-2, with a possible D match to TRBD1 (6 bases). This CDR3 has 18 amino acids. CDR1 is SEHNR and CDR2 is FQNEAQ in the germline V gene (reference sequence). V lost 4 bases and J 0 bases, leaving 21 bases between the germline ends. The CDR3 sequence: CASSSHRVEAFSNYGYTF. The CDR3 DNA follows: TGTGCCAGCAGCTCACACAGGGTTGAGGCTTTTTCTAACTATGGCTACACCTTC.

This clone was picked up one time. The chain joins TRBV10-1 to TRBJ1-6, with unresolved D. Per germline, CDR1 WNHNN and CDR2 SYGVQD (reference sequence). The CDR3 totals 13 residues. V lost 7 bases to trimming and J lost 5 bases, with 9 bases between them. CDR3 DNA: TGCGCCAGCAAGGAACGGAATAATTCACCCCTCCACTTT. It translates to CASKERNNSPLHF.

This clone was seen more than once but under ten times. The chain has TRBV7-6 and TRBJ2-2; D not certain. The CDR3 runs to 15 residues. CDR1 is SGHVS, CDR2 FNYEAQ, per germline. The ends were cut back, 1 base at V and 2 bases at J, with 8 bases in the middle. This chain's CDR3 is CASSLVGSNTGELFF. CDR3 DNA sequence: TGTGCCAGCAGCTTAGTAGGCTCCAACACCGGGGAGCTGTTTTTT.

V is TRBV5-6 and J is TRBJ2-1; TRBD2 matches 8 bases. The junction had 11 bases not matched to a gene; V was cut back by 2 bases and J by 7 bases. This CDR3 contains 16 residues. Germline loops: CDR1 SGHDT, CDR2 YYEEEE. CDR3 region: CASSLGGGGPLNEQFF. In DNA form, the CDR3 reads TGTGCCAGCAGCTTAGGAGGCGGGGGGCCCTTGAATGAGCAGTTCTTC.

CDR3 amino acids: CASSPPTTGGTDTQYF. The CDR3 region has the DNA TGTGCCAGCAGCCCTCCCACGACGGGGGGTACAGATACGCAGTATTTT. The V gene is TRBV7-2, the J gene TRBJ2-3, with 7 positions matching TRBD2. This CDR3 has 16 residues. Germline V gene data show CDR1 as SGHTA and CDR2 as FQGNSA. Unmatched junction bases numbered 11, after V lost 5 bases and J lost 3 bases. Using reference TRBV7-2 and TRBJ2-3 for the parts outside the CDR3, the full variable domain is GAGVSQSPSNKVTEKGKDVELRCDPISGHTALYWYRQSLGQGLEFLIYFQGNSAPDKSGLPSDRFSAERTGGSVSTLTIQRTQQEDSAVYLCASSPPTTGGTDTQYFGPGTRLTVL.

There are a few counts of this clone. The DNA for the CDR3 is TGTGCCAGCAGCCAGATGAGTACCTATGGCTACACCTTC. It specifies CASSQMSTYGYTF. The rearrangement links TRBV14 to TRBJ1-2; D uncertain. The CDR3 is 13 residues long. Germline V CDR1 and CDR2: SGHDN, FVKESK. V was cut by 3 bases and J by 4 bases, with 9 bases left in between.

The CDR3 DNA follows: TGTGCCAGCAGCTCTGGAGGGGGGGGCTCCGCTGAAGCTTTCTTT. Protein: CASSSGGGGSAEAFF. V gene TRBV6-1 combines with J gene TRBJ1-1, with a tentative D call TRBD1 (6 bases). Germline V gene lookup returns CDR1 MNHNS and CDR2 SASEGT. The V gene lost 6 bases and the J gene lost 6 bases, with 20 bases spanning the gap. The length of the CDR3 is 15 residues.

J is TRBJ1-1 and V is TRBV10-3; 8 bases line up with TRBD1. CDR3 length: 17 residues. The V and J ends lost 2 bases and 0 bases, in that order; junction bases with no gene match: 8. Germline-derived CDR1 and CDR2 are ENHRY and SYGVKD. This chain's CDR3 is CAISEPTGAGMNTEAFF. The CDR3 region has the DNA TGTGCCATCAGTGAGCCGACAGGGGCGGGAATGAACACTGAAGCTTTCTTT.

The chain employs TRBV4-2 and TRBJ2-2; D is perhaps TRBD2 (5 bases). The CDR3 has 14 amino acids. V was pared by 4 bases and J by 3 bases, with 9 bases between. Germline loops: CDR1 LGHNA, CDR2 YNFKEQ. This chain's CDR3 is CASSRAGDTGELFF. The CDR3 DNA reads TGTGCCAGCAGCCGGGCCGGGGACACCGGGGAGCTGTTTTTT.

This clone was detected only a few times. The chain couples TRBV30 to TRBJ1-5; 8 bases fit TRBD1. The CDR3 totals 15 residues. The V and J ends lost 0 bases and 5 bases, in that order; junction bases with no gene match: 6. The germline V gene has CDR1 GTSNPN and CDR2 SVGIG (reference sequence). The CDR3 DNA reads TGTGCCTGGAGTGTACAGGACAGGGAAGATCAGCCCCAGCATTTT. Its translation: CAWSVQDREDQPQHF.

The count of this clone is one. The chain carries TRBV7-2 and TRBJ1-5; D unresolved. From germline, CDR1 is SGHTA and CDR2 FQGNSA. The CDR3 extends over 15 amino acids. Trimming shortened V by 2 bases and J by 4 bases, and 12 bases separated the two germline ends. CDR3 sequence reads: CASSLFLFANQPQHF. The CDR3 coding sequence is TGTGCCAGCAGCTTATTTCTATTCGCTAATCAGCCCCAGCATTTT.

The chain uses TRBV5-6 and TRBJ1-2; no reliable D call. The CDR3 contains 16 residues. Germline V gene sequence: CDR1 SGHDT, CDR2 YYEEEE. V shed 5 bases and J shed 3 bases, with 20 bases lying between them. The CDR3 loop is CASRLRQVPSHYGYTF. The CDR3 DNA reads as TGTGCCAGCAGGCTTAGGCAGGTCCCCTCCCACTATGGCTACACCTTC. Full variable domain (missing parts from reference TRBV5-6 and TRBJ1-2): DAGVTQSPTHLIKTRGQQVTLRCSPKSGHDTVSWYQQALGQGPQFIFQYYEEEERQRGNFPDRFSGHQFPNYSSELNVNALLLGDSALYLCASRLRQVPSHYGYTFGSGTRLTVV.

The CDR3 coding sequence is TGTGCCATCAGTGAGGGGACAGGGGCGACTAATGAAAAACTGTTTTTT. Residues: CAISEGTGATNEKLFF. The J gene is TRBJ1-4, the V gene TRBV10-3; TRBD1 matches at 10 bases. V lost 2 bases, J lost 2 bases, and 2 bases stayed unmatched. Germline lookup yields CDR1 ENHRY and CDR2 SYGVKD. The CDR3 covers 16 residues.

This clone is termed medium-sized (0.01 to 0.1%). The rearrangement links TRBV15 to TRBJ2-7; perhaps TRBD1 as D (5 bases). Trimming removed 0 bases from V and 3 bases from J, with 9 bases in between. This CDR3 has 14 amino acids. Germline V lookup: CDR1 LNHNV, CDR2 YYDKDF (reference sequence). The CDR3 here is CATSREGRGYEQYF. The DNA of the CDR3 is TGTGCCACCAGCAGAGAAGGTAGGGGCTACGAGCAGTACTTC.

This clone is deemed medium-sized. V gene TRBV2 combines with J gene TRBJ2-5, with 8 nucleotides matching TRBD1. The V segment lost 3 bases and the J segment 7 bases; nucleotides outside the gene matches: 10. The CDR3 extends over 15 amino acids. Germline CDR1 is SNHLY and CDR2 is FYNNEI. CDR3 region: CASSDFRGPGGTQYF. The CDR3 DNA sequence: TGTGCCAGCAGTGATTTCAGGGGGCCAGGAGGGACCCAGTACTTC.

This clone was found a few times. In nucleotides, the CDR3 is TGTGCCAGTAGCCCGGGGGACCAAACCCCTAATTCACCCCTCCACTTT. As protein: CASSPGDQTPNSPLHF. The chain recombines TRBV19 with TRBJ1-6; perhaps TRBD1 as D (5 bases). Between the trimmed V and J ends, which lost 6 bases and 6 bases, there was a span of 18 bases. This CDR3 spans 16 amino acids. Germline V lookup: CDR1 LNHDA, CDR2 SQIVND (reference sequence). The complete variable domain, with remaining parts taken from reference TRBV19 and TRBJ1-6, reads DGGITQSPKYLFRKEGQNVTLSCEQNLNHDAMYWYRQDPGQGLRLIYYSQIVNDFQKGDIAEGYSVSREKKESFPLTVTSAQKNPTAFYLCASSPGDQTPNSPLHFGNGTRLTVT.

The chain employs TRBV5-1 and TRBJ2-3, with D unresolved. This CDR3 has 14 amino acids. V was trimmed by 0 bases and J by 6 bases, leaving 11 bases between them. Germline V lookup: CDR1 SGHRS, CDR2 YFSETQ. The CDR3 spells CASSLDKFGDTQYF. DNA for the CDR3: TGCGCCAGCAGCTTGGACAAATTTGGGGATACGCAGTATTTT.

The gene calls are TRBV5-6 and TRBJ2-1, with D possibly called TRBD1 or TRBD2 (6 bases each). Trimming stripped 5 bases from V and 4 bases from J, with 25 bases between. The CDR3 runs 18 residues. Germline CDR1 and CDR2: SGHDT and YYEEEE. The CDR3 coding sequence is TGTGCCAGCAGTTCGAACCCGCCTAGGGGGGCTACTTACAATGAGCAGTTCTTC. Protein product: CASSSNPPRGATYNEQFF.

Notes on this clone: A read error may account for a junction end that differs from germline. The rearrangement links TRBV5-3 to TRBJ2-1; weak D call: TRBD1 (5 bases). TRBV5-3 is treated as an ORF (open reading frame) with a function not yet certain. The CDR3 sequence is 14 residues long. This CDR3 is CASSSQQAYNEQFF. The CDR3 nucleotides are TGTGCCAGCAGCTCACAACAGGCTTACAATGAGCAGTTCTTC.

J is TRBJ1-4 and V is TRBV7-9, with 8 bases fitting TRBD1. The CDR3 consists of 14 residues. With 5 bases clipped from V and 6 bases from J, the junction kept 5 bases outside the gene matches. The germline gives CDR1 SEHNR, CDR2 FQNEAQ (reference sequence). DNA for the CDR3: TGTGCCAGCAGCGTTGGACAGGGTTATGAAAAACTGTTTTTT. This codes for CASSVGQGYEKLFF.

The sample holds one count of this clone. V and J are TRBV28 and TRBJ1-5; 10 nucleotides line up with TRBD1. V trimming: 3 bases; J trimming: 3 bases; junction bases outside the gene matches: 17. The CDR3 covers 20 residues. CDR1 and CDR2 (germline): MDHEN, SYDVKM. CDR3 protein: CASSFLMGTGVRMNNQPQHF. CDR3 in DNA: TGTGCCAGCAGTTTTTTAATGGGGACAGGGGTTAGGATGAACAATCAGCCCCAGCATTTT.

The chain links TRBV6-5 to TRBJ2-7, with 11 bases lining up with TRBD1. This CDR3 comprises 16 residues. Germline CDR1 reads MNHEY; CDR2 reads SVGAGI. Trimming took 0 bases from V and 3 from J; bases not matched to a gene: 4. CDR3 nucleotide sequence: TGTGCCAGCAGTTACTCTCTCGGGACAGGGGGCTACGAGCAGTACTTC. The encoded protein is CASSYSLGTGGYEQYF.

This clone has a handful of counts. V usage is TRBV11-2 and J usage is TRBJ2-2, with no clear D. The CDR3 length is 14 residues. Germline V lookup: CDR1 SGHAT, CDR2 FQNNGV. V lost 4 bases to trimming and J lost 5 bases, with 11 bases between them. Here the CDR3 DNA reads TGTGCCAGCAGCTCCAGTGTCAAAACCGGGGAGCTGTTTTTT. Amino acids: CASSSSVKTGELFF.

This clone occurred a few times. The chain uses TRBV29-1 and TRBJ2-6; D is possibly TRBD1 (5 bases). Germline CDR1 reads SQVTM; CDR2 reads ANQGSEA. The CDR3 consists of 18 residues. The germline V and J ends were trimmed by 4 bases and 0 bases, with 19 bases remaining between them. The CDR3 region is CSVGLSWGSNSGANVLTF. The CDR3 region has the DNA TGCAGCGTTGGGTTGTCATGGGGCTCCAACTCTGGGGCCAACGTCCTGACTTTC.

This clone came up a few times. V gene TRBV6-1 combines with J gene TRBJ2-3; 9 nucleotides line up with TRBD1. The CDR3 is 15 amino acids. Unmatched junction bases numbered 3, after V lost 1 base and J lost 4 bases. Germline V CDR1 and CDR2: MNHNS, SASEGT. The CDR3 is CASSEGGQGPDTQYF. CDR3 nucleotide sequence: TGTGCCAGCAGTGAAGGGGGACAGGGACCAGATACGCAGTATTTT.